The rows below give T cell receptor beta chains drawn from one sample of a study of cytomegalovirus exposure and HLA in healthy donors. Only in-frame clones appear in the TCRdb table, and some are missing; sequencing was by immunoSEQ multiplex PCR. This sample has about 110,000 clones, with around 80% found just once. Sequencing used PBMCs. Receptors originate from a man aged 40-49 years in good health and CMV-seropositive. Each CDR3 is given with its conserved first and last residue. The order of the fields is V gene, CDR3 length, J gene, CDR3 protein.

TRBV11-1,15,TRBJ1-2,CASSLARGPFYGYTF
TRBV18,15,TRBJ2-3,CASSVLAGATDTQYF
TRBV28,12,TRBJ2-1,CASSLAQGAGFF
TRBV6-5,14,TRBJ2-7,CASSEGGPPYEQYF
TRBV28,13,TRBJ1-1,CASSPLLNTEAFF
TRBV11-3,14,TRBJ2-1,CASSSGLAGGAGFF
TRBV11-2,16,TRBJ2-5,CASSLVAWDREETQYF
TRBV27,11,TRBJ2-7,CAAGATYEQYF
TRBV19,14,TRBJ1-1,CASSMKAPGAEAFF
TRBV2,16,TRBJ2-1,CAGSVRDSRLGDEQFF
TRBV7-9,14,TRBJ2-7,CASSLGDRVYEQYF
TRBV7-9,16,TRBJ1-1,CASSLVMGLRDTEAFF
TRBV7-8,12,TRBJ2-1,CASSLTSNEQFF
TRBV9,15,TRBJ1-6,CASSVTETGNSPLHF
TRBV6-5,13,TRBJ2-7,CASSGAGGYEQYF
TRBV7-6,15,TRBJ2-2,CASSPAGSITGELFF
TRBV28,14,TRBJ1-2,CASSFEGGRRGYTF
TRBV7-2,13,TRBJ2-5,CASSLGRVGTQYF
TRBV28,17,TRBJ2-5,CASATPAGGGKRETQYF
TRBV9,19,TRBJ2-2,CASSGPGTSGRASSGELFF
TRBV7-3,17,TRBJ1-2,CASSSEGQVYPAYGYTF
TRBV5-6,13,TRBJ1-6,CASSLTGDGPLHF
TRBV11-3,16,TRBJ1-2,CASSSKGGREIKGYTF
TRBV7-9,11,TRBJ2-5,CASSLRGSQYF
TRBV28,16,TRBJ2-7,CASSLIAGTGQYEQYF
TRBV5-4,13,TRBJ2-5,CASRPTQKETQYF
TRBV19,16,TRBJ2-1,CASSARLGGSYNEQFF
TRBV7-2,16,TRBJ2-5,CASSLRASGVKETQYF
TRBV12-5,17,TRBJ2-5,CASGFRLPGQPQETQYF
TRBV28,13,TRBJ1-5,CAKGIYSNQPQHF
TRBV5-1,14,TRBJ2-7,CASSSSGTGSEQYF
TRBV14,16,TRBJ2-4,CASSQGATGGPDIQYF
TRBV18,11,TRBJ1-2,CASSEDRVYTF
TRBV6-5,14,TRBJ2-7,CASSRTGGEYGQYF
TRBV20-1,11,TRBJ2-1,CSAAETNEQFF
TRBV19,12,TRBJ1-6,CASSTGSSPLHF
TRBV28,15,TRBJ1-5,CASSHRTGVNQPQHF
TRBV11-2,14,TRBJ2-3,CASSLVLAGDTQYF
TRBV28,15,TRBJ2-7,CASSLRDREFYEQYF
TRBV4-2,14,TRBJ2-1,CASSQASSGDEQFF
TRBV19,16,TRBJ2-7,CASSASSGGSGTEQYF
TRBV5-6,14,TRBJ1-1,CASSLQGRGPEAFF
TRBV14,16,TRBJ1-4,CASSLVPGGANEKLFF
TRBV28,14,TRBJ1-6,CASSPESGLVPLHF
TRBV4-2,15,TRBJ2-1,CASSHAGGTYNEQFF
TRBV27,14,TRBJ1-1,CASSRIGVNTEAFF
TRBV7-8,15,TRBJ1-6,CASSLEVYHGSPLHF
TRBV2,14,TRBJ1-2,CASRRDRKDYGYTF
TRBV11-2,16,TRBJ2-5,CASSFPGQGARETQYF
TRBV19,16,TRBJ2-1,CASSTRGGLEYNEQFF
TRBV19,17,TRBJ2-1,CASSPFSGGSSYNEQFF
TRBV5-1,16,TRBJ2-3,CASSSGLAGGTDTQYF
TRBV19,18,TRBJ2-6,CASSGGGSSPSGANVLTF
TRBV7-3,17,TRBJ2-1,CASSQSTGLSSYNEQFF
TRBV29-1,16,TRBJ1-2,CSVSTLGQTRFYGYTF
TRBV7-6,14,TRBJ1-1,CASSLGQMNTEAFF
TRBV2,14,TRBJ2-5,CASSPGLAEETQYF
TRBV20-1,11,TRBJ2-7,CSAPGDDEQYF
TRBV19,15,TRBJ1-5,CASRGGWGINQPQHF